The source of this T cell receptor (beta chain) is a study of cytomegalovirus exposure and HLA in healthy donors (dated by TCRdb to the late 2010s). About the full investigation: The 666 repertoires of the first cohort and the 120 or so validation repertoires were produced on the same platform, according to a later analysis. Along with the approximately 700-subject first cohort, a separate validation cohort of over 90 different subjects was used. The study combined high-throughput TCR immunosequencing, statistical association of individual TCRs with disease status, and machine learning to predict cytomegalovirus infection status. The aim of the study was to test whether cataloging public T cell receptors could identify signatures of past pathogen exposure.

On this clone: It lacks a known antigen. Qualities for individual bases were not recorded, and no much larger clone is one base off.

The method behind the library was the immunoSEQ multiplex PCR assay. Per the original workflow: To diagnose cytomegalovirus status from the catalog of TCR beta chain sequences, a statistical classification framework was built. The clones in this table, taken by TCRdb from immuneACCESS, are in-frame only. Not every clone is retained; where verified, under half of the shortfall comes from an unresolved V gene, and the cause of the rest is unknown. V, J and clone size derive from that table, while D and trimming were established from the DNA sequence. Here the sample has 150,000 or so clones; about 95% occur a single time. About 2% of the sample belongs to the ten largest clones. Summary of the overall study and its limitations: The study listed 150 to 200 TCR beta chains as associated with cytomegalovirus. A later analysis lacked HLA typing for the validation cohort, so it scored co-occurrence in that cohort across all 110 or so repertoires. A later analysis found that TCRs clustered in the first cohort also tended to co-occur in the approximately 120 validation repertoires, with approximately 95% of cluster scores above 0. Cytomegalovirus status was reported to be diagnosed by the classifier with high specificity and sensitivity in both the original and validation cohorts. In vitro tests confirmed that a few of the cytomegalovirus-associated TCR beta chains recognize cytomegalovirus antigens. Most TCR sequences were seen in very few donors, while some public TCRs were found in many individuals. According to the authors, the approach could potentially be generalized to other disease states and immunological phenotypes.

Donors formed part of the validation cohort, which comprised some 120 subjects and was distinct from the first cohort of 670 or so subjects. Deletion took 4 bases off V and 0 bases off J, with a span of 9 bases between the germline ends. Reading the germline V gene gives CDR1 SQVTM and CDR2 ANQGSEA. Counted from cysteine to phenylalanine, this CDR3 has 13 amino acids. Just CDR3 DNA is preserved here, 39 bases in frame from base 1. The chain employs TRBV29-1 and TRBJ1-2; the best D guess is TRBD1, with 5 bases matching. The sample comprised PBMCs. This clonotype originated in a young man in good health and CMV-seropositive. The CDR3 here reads CSVGTPSNYGYTF. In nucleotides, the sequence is TGCAGCGTTGGGACACCTTCTAACTATGGCTACACCTTC.